The 19 T cell receptor beta chains listed next were all sequenced from one sample in a study of technical replicates of blood from a handful of donors. Data came from immunoSEQ multiplex PCR; TCRdb stores just in-frame clones and leaves some out. The sample has tens of thousands of clones; about 95% are singletons. Specimen: T cells isolated from PBMCs. The receptors were gathered from a human donor in good health.

The chain employs TRBV4-1 and TRBJ1-3; 7 nucleotides match TRBD1. The CDR3 length is 16 residues. The V segment lost 2 bases and the J segment 0 bases; nucleotides outside the gene matches: 4. Germline CDR1 MGHRA, CDR2 YSYEKL. The DNA for the CDR3 is TGCGCCAGCAGCCAAACCAGGGACAGCTCTGGAAACACCATATATTTT. Translating gives CASSQTRDSSGNTIYF.

V is TRBV5-6 and J is TRBJ2-1; TRBD2 aligns across 11 bases. CDR1 SGHDT and CDR2 YYEEEE come from the germline V gene. This CDR3 comprises 17 residues. Trimming cost V 2 bases and J 2 bases; bases outside gene matches: 6. In DNA form, the CDR3 reads TGTGCCAGCAGCTTTAAGACTAGCGGGGTAACCTACAATGAGCAGTTCTTC. It translates to CASSFKTSGVTYNEQFF.

This clone was detected only once. The rearrangement joins TRBV5-1 to TRBJ2-1, with 8 bases aligning to TRBD1. Germline CDR1 and CDR2: SGHRS and YFSETQ. V shed 0 bases, J shed 7 bases, and the junction held 3 bases outside the gene matches. The CDR3 runs 14 residues. CDR3 sequence: CASSLEHRGNEQFF. The CDR3, as DNA: TGCGCCAGCAGCTTGGAGCACAGGGGGAATGAGCAGTTCTTC. Looking up the rest from reference TRBV5-1 and TRBJ2-1 gives the full variable domain: KAGVTQTPRYLIKTRGQQVTLSCSPISGHRSVSWYQQTPGQGLQFLFEYFSETQRNKGNFPGRFSGRQFSNSRSEMNVSTLELGDSALYLCASSLEHRGNEQFFGPGTRLTVL.

This clone was seen once. The chain joins TRBV6-1 to TRBJ2-2; 8 bases fit TRBD1. V was clipped by 4 bases and J by 6 bases; unmatched bases: 13. Germline CDR1 MNHNS, CDR2 SASEGT. The CDR3 is made up of 17 amino acids. The CDR3 sequence: CASSGVFGQGIPGELFF. The CDR3 DNA is TGTGCCAGCAGTGGTGTCTTTGGACAGGGTATACCCGGGGAGCTGTTTTTT.

The sample holds one count of this clone. For the CDR3, the DNA is TGTGCCATCAGTGATCGGGGAGATCAGCCCCAGCATTTT. Encoded protein: CAISDRGDQPQHF. The chain recombines TRBV10-3 with TRBJ1-5; D is unresolved. This CDR3 is 13 amino acids long. The germline CDR1 and CDR2 sequences are ENHRY and SYGVKD. The ends were cut back, 3 bases at V and 5 bases at J, with 8 bases in the middle.

The chain recombines TRBV6-1 with TRBJ2-3; D uncertain. Trimming removed 6 bases at V and 5 bases at J, with 12 bases between. Looked up from germline, CDR1 is MNHNS and CDR2 is SASEGT. This CDR3 has 13 residues. CDR3 sequence reads: CASRKTAGDTQYF. CDR3 in DNA: TGTGCCAGCAGGAAAACCGCCGGAGATACGCAGTATTTT.

The rearrangement uses TRBV4-1 and TRBJ1-1; D may be TRBD1 (5 bases). Deletions cut 2 bases from V and 1 base from J, with 8 bases between. Germline-derived CDR1 and CDR2 are MGHRA and YSYEKL. CDR3 length: 14 amino acids. CDR3 loop: CASSQRQQNTEAFF. The CDR3, as DNA: TGCGCCAGCAGCCAACGACAGCAGAACACTGAAGCTTTCTTT.

The chain carries TRBV19 and TRBJ2-5, with D unclear. Between the trimmed V and J ends, which lost 2 bases and 4 bases, there was a span of 8 bases. The CDR3 runs to 13 residues. Germline V lookup: CDR1 LNHDA, CDR2 SQIVND (reference sequence). CDR3 loop: CASSISSPETQYF. The CDR3, as DNA: TGTGCCAGTAGTATATCCAGTCCAGAGACCCAGTACTTC.

This chain connects TRBV29-1 to TRBJ2-3; D is ambiguous. The V end lost 6 bases, the J end lost 3 bases, and 19 bases lay between the germline ends. The CDR3 totals 15 residues. Germline CDR1 is SQVTM and CDR2 is ANQGSEA. The CDR3 DNA reads TGCAGCGTCTCCTCCTTAGAACGAGAAACAGATACGCAGTATTTT. Its translation: CSVSSLERETDTQYF.

The rearrangement uses TRBV5-6 and TRBJ1-1, with D unresolved. CDR3 length equals 14 residues. The germline V and J ends were trimmed by 4 bases and 4 bases, with 14 bases remaining between them. Germline values: CDR1 SGHDT, CDR2 YYEEEE. DNA of the CDR3: TGTGCCAGCAGCGGCTGGGGAGCGGTCACTGAAGCTTTCTTT. Translated, it gives CASSGWGAVTEAFF.

This clone was seen a single time. The chain employs TRBV29-1 and TRBJ2-7; the D is unclear. CDR3 length equals 11 residues. Looked up from germline, CDR1 is SQVTM and CDR2 is ANQGSEA. V was trimmed by 2 bases and J by 4 bases, leaving 6 bases between them. CDR3 DNA: TGCAGCGTTGAAATAGAGTACGAGCAGTACTTC. Protein: CSVEIEYEQYF.

This sequence joins TRBV15 and TRBJ1-2, with D possibly matching TRBD1 (5 bases). Trimming stripped 0 bases from V and 4 bases from J, with 9 bases between. Germline V gene data show CDR1 as LNHNV and CDR2 as YYDKDF (reference sequence). The CDR3 is 14 amino acids. The CDR3 spells CATSRERGTYGYTF. The CDR3 coding sequence is TGTGCCACCAGCAGAGAAAGGGGTACCTATGGCTACACCTTC.

The chain employs TRBV19 and TRBJ2-1; 8 positions agree with TRBD1. The CDR3 sequence is 17 residues long. With V trimmed by 10 bases and J by 4 bases, 18 bases remained unmatched. Germline V gene lookup returns CDR1 LNHDA and CDR2 SQIVND (reference sequence). The CDR3 sequence is CATVGRQGQELYNEQFF. The CDR3 bases are TGTGCCACCGTAGGGCGCCAGGGACAGGAACTTTACAATGAGCAGTTCTTC.

This clone was detected only once. The chain recombines TRBV5-1 with TRBJ1-4; 9 nucleotides align to TRBD1. V lost 2 bases to trimming and J lost 5 bases; unmatched junction nucleotides: 1. This CDR3 is 14 amino acids long. Germline V CDR1 and CDR2: SGHRS, YFSETQ. Here the CDR3 reads CASSFGQGNEKLFF. As DNA, the CDR3 is TGCGCCAGCAGCTTCGGACAGGGGAATGAAAAACTGTTTTTT.

This chain joins TRBV2 and TRBJ2-2; no firm D call. Germline loops: CDR1 SNHLY, CDR2 FYNNEI. V was clipped by 11 bases and J by 2 bases, with 15 bases between them. This CDR3 has 14 residues. Here the CDR3 DNA reads TGTGCCCCCGTTGCCCGTACAAACACCGGGGAGCTGTTTTTT. Residues: CAPVARTNTGELFF.

The rearrangement uses TRBV9 and TRBJ1-2; D is unresolved. With 4 bases removed from V and 2 bases from J, the gap between germline ends came to 9 bases. CDR1 and CDR2 from the germline V gene are SGDLS and YYNGEE. CDR3 length equals 13 residues. Written as DNA, the CDR3 is TGTGCCAGCAGCAATACAGCCAACTATGGCTACACCTTC. Translation gives CASSNTANYGYTF.

The chain combines TRBV7-2 with TRBJ1-5; D is ambiguous. CDR3 length equals 16 residues. The V gene's germline CDR1 is SGHTA and CDR2 FQGNSA. Trimming stripped 1 base from V and 0 bases from J, with 10 bases between. CDR3 sequence reads: CASSLDSGYSNQPQHF. The CDR3 DNA follows: TGTGCCAGCAGCTTAGATTCCGGGTATAGCAATCAGCCCCAGCATTTT.

J is TRBJ2-3 and V is TRBV5-1; 16 bases fit TRBD2. Germline CDR1 is SGHRS and CDR2 is YFSETQ. The length of the CDR3 is 20 residues. V lost 4 bases and J lost 3; bases outside the gene matches: 14. The CDR3 nucleotides read TGCGCCAGCAGCACGAAGGGACTAGCGGGAGGGCAGGGTTGGACAGATACGCAGTATTTT. As protein: CASSTKGLAGGQGWTDTQYF.

The chain has TRBV28 and TRBJ1-5, with 10 bases that match TRBD1. Trimming removed 6 bases from V and 5 bases from J; junction bases left unmatched: 7. This CDR3 has 15 amino acids. Per the germline V gene, CDR1 is MDHEN and CDR2 is SYDVKM. The CDR3 sequence is CASRRGTGDHQPQHF. The DNA for the CDR3 is TGTGCCAGCAGACGGGGGACAGGGGATCATCAGCCCCAGCATTTT.